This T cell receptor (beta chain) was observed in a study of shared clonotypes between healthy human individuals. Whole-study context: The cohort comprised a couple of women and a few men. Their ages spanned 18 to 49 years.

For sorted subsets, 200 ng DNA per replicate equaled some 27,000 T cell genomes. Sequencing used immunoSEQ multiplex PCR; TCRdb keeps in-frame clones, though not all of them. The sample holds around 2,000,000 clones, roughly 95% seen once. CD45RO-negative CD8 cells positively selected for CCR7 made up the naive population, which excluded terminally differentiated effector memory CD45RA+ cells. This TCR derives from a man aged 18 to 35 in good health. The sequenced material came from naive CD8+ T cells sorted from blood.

Here the CDR3 DNA reads TGTGCCTGGAGTGTGTCTAGCGGGGGGTCAGATACGCAGTATTTT. This sequence encodes CAWSVSSGGSDTQYF. This sequence joins TRBV30 and TRBJ2-3, with 11 bases that match TRBD2. CDR1 and CDR2 from the germline V gene are GTSNPN and SVGIG (reference sequence). With V trimmed by 0 bases and J by 4 bases, 3 bases remained unmatched. This CDR3 comprises 15 residues.